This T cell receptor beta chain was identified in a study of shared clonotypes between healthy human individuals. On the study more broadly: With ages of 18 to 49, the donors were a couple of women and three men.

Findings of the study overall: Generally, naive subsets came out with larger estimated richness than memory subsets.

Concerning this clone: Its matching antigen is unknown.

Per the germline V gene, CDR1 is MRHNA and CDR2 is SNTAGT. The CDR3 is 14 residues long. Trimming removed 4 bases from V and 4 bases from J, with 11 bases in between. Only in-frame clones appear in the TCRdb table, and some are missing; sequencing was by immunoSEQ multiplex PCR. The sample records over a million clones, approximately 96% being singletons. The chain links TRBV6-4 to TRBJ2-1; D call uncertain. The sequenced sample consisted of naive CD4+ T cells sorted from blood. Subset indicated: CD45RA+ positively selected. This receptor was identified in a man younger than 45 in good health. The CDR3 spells CASSATLGYNEQFF. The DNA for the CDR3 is TGTGCCAGCAGTGCCACCCTGGGGTACAATGAGCAGTTCTTC.